Below, one T cell receptor (beta chain) is given with its context. Per the germline V gene, CDR1 is MGHDK and CDR2 is SYGVNS. The germline V and J ends were trimmed by 5 bases and 4 bases, with 20 bases remaining between them. The CDR3 has 16 residues. Authors' processing steps: The authors estimated nucleated cell counts from reference gene primer amplification. Some clones are missing from TCRdb's copy, which holds only in-frame ones; the method was immunoSEQ multiplex PCR. V and J calls plus clone size are reproduced from that table; the DNA served to infer D and trimming. The sample lists some 77,000 clones, almost 90% occurring once. This entry is derived from a study of blood T cell repertoires in COVID-19. For the study at large: Samples representing acute and convalescent COVID-19 were sourced from the United States, Italy and Spain. In each case, the material was cDNA or gDNA derived from T cells, B-cell-depleted T cells, or PBMCs.

The chain recombines TRBV25-1 with TRBJ1-2; maybe TRBD1 (5 bases). Sequenced: peripheral blood. This receptor was obtained from a woman of 80 years or more with active or convalescent COVID-19. DNA of the CDR3: TGTGCCAGCAGTCCCACAGGCGCGGAGTTTCTCTATGGCTACACCTTC. It specifies CASSPTGAEFLYGYTF.